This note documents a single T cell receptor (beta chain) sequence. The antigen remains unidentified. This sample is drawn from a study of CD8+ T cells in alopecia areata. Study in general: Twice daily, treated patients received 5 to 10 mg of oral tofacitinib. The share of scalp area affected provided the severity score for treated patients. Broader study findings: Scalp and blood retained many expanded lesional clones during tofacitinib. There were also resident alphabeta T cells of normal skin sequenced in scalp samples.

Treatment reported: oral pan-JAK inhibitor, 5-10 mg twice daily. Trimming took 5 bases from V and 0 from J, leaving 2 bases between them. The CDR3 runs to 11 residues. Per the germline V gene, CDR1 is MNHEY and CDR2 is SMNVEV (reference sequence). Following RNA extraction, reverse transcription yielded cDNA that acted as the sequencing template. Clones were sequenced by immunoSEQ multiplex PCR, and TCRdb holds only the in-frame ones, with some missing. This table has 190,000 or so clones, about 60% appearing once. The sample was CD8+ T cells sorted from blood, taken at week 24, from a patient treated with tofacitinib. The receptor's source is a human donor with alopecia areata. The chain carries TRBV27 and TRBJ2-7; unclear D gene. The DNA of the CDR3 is TGTGCCAGCAGTACCTCCTACGAGCAGTACTTC. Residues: CASSTSYEQYF.